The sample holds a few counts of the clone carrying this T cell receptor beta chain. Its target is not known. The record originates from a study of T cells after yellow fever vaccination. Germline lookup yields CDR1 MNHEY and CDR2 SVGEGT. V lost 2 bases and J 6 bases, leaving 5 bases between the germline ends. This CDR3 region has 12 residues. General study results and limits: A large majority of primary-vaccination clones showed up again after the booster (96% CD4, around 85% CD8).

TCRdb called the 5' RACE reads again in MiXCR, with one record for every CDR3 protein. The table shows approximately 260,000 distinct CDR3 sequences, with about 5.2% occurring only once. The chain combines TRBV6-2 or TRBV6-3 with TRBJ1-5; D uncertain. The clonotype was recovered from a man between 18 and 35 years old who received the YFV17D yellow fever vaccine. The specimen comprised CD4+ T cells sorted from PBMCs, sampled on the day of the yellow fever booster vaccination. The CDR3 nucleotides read TGTGCCAGCAGTTACGGGGTTCAGCCCCAGCATTTT. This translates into CASSYGVQPQHF.